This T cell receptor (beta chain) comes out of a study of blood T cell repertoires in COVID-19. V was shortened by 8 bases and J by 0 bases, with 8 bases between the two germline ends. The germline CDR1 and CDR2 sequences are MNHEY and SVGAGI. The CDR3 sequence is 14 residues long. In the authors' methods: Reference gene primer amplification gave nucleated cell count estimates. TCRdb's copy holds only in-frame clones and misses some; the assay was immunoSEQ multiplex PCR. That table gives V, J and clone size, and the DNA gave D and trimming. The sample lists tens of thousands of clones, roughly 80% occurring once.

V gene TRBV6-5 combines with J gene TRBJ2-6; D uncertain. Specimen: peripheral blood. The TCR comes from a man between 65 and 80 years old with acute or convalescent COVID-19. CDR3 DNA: TGTGCCAGCGGAGTGAGCTCTGGGGCCAACGTCCTGACTTTC. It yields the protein CASGVSSGANVLTF.